This T cell receptor beta chain was sequenced during a study of blood T cells in healthy people across ages. There are 16 residues in the CDR3. Germline CDR1 reads DFQATT; CDR2 reads SNEGSKA (reference sequence). V was clipped by 0 bases and J by 4 bases, with 16 bases between them. This clonotype was seen only a few times. The target antigen is unknown. Findings of the study overall: Age brought a roughly linear fall in TCR beta diversity measured per million T cells. CMV infection status of these donors was not known.

Then a second PCR, running roughly 7 to 11 cycles, was carried out with a sample-barcoded 5' primer and a J-beta primer mix. TCRdb reprocessed the 5' RACE reads with MiXCR, giving one entry per CDR3 protein. The data show 800,000 to 950,000 distinct CDR3 sequences, with almost 30% seen just once and roughly 10% held by the top ten. Ranging in age from roughly 6 to 90, the donors were healthy Caucasian individuals from Russia. This sample also belongs to another study, concerning T cells of mothers and their children. As that report states: Each 15 ul cDNA reaction used approximately 1.5 ug RNA; all RNA was used.

This TCR was sampled from a woman aged 35 to 49 in good health. The genes are TRBV20-1 and TRBJ2-1; possibly TRBD2 for D (6 bases). Sequencing was done on a sample of blood. The CDR3 loop is CSARESTSLSYNEQFF. The DNA of the CDR3 is TGCAGTGCTAGAGAATCCACTAGCCTTTCGTACAATGAGCAGTTCTTC.